One and the same sample provided the 32 T cell receptor beta chains below, sequenced in a study of CD8 T cells in Susac syndrome. Reverse transcription of roughly 0.5 to 1 ug RNA was carried out with random hexamers. TCRdb re-analysed the immunoSEQ multiplex PCR reads in MiXCR, keeping a single row per CDR3 protein. Of 75,000 to 80,000 distinct CDR3 sequences listed, approximately 94% are singletons. The sequenced sample was CD8+ T cells from PBMCs. The receptors shown here come from a human donor with Susac syndrome.

The chain combines TRBV9 with TRBJ2-3, with 9 bases aligning to TRBD2. CDR3 length equals 15 residues. V lost 3 bases to trimming and J lost 1 base; unmatched junction nucleotides: 3. CDR1 and CDR2 (germline): SGDLS, YYNGEE. CDR3 residues: CASSAQRGGTDTQYF. The CDR3 region has the DNA TGTGCCAGCAGCGCCCAGCGGGGGGGCACAGATACGCAGTATTTT.

This chain connects TRBV7-3 to TRBJ2-7; no definite D call. The CDR3 spans 13 residues. CDR1 and CDR2 from the germline V gene are SGHTA and FQGTGA. Trimming pared 0 bases from V and 6 bases from J, leaving 9 bases between. DNA for the CDR3: TGTGCCAGCAGCTTAACGGCTTCTGGCGAGCAGTACTTC. Amino acid sequence: CASSLTASGEQYF.

CDR3 sequence (DNA): TGTGCCAGCAGCCTAGAACAGTTTAAACTGTTTTTT. Its protein is CASSLEQFKLFF. The chain uses TRBV7-9 and TRBJ1-4, with D hard to call. The CDR3 totals 12 residues. V was pared by 5 bases and J by 11 bases, with 12 bases between. Germline CDR1 and CDR2: SEHNR and FQNEAQ (reference sequence).

The chain links TRBV30 to TRBJ1-2; D gene ambiguous. In germline, CDR1 is GTSNPN, CDR2 SVGIG (reference sequence). Trimming shortened V by 4 bases and J by 2 bases, and 11 bases separated the two germline ends. This CDR3 comprises 13 residues. The CDR3 bases are TGTGCCTGGACTTTCGCCGAAAACTATGGCTACACCTTC. This sequence encodes CAWTFAENYGYTF.

This clonotype was seen just once. The chain joins TRBV30 to TRBJ2-7; a possible D gene is TRBD2 (5 bases). The CDR3 has 14 residues. Germline V lookup: CDR1 GTSNPN, CDR2 SVGIG (reference sequence). Trimming took 0 bases from V and 1 from J, leaving 10 bases between them. In nucleotides, the CDR3 is TGTGCCTGGAGTGTAAGTTGGGAGTCCTACGAGCAGTACTTC. This encodes CAWSVSWESYEQYF. The entire variable domain, with the rest obtained from reference TRBV30 and TRBJ2-7, is as follows: SQTIHQWPATLVQPVGSPLSLECTVEGTSNPNLYWYRQAAGRGLQLLFYSVGIGQISSEVPQNLSASRPQDRQFILSSKKLLLSDSGFYLCAWSVSWESYEQYFGPGTRLTVT.

CDR3 sequence (DNA): TGTGCCAGCAGCCCCCGGAATATCGGGGAGCTGTTTTTT. Translated: CASSPRNIGELFF. The genes are TRBV9 and TRBJ2-2; D is unclear. Trimming removed 4 bases at V and 7 bases at J, with 11 bases between. The germline V gene has CDR1 SGDLS and CDR2 YYNGEE. This CDR3 has 13 residues.

The chain has TRBV4-2 and TRBJ2-3; D unclear. CDR1 and CDR2 (germline): LGHNA, YNFKEQ. This CDR3 region has 14 residues. V was trimmed by 0 bases and J by 5 bases, leaving 9 bases between them. CDR3 residues: CASSQDLERDTQYF. The CDR3 bases are TGTGCCAGCAGCCAAGATCTTGAGCGAGATACGCAGTATTTT.

The CDR3 nucleotides are TGCGCCAGCAGCGGTGGGACGGTTAGCAATCAGCCCCAGCATTTT. Translation: CASSGGTVSNQPQHF. The chain employs TRBV4-1 and TRBJ1-5; the D gene is possibly TRBD1 (5 bases). Germline values: CDR1 MGHRA, CDR2 YSYEKL. The length of the CDR3 is 15 residues. V lost 5 bases to trimming and J lost 0 bases, with 11 bases between them.

The chain uses TRBV28 and TRBJ1-5; 8 bases fit TRBD1. Trimming took 4 bases from V and 6 from J; bases not matched to a gene: 8. From germline, CDR1 is MDHEN and CDR2 SYDVKM. The CDR3 covers 15 residues. CDR3 coding DNA: TGTGCCAGCAGTTACTATCAGGGGGCAGGTCAGCCCCAGCATTTT. Protein sequence: CASSYYQGAGQPQHF.

CDR3 sequence reads: CASTTVGGYEQYF. The CDR3 bases are TGTGCCAGCACCACCGTGGGGGGCTACGAGCAGTACTTC. V gene TRBV5-6 combines with J gene TRBJ2-7; D might be TRBD2 (6 bases). V was pared by 6 bases and J by 3 bases, with 13 bases between. The length of the CDR3 is 13 residues. In germline, CDR1 is SGHDT, CDR2 YYEEEE.

The rearrangement uses TRBV3-1 and TRBJ2-7; D possibly uses TRBD1 or TRBD2 (6 bases each). CDR3 length equals 15 residues. The V end lost 0 bases, the J end lost 5 bases, and 14 bases lay between the germline ends. In germline, CDR1 is LGHDT, CDR2 YNNKEL (reference sequence). The CDR3 loop reads CASSQDLGGGHEQYF. CDR3 sequence (DNA): TGTGCCAGCAGCCAAGATCTCGGAGGGGGGCACGAGCAGTACTTC.

This clonotype occurred once. The chain carries TRBV4-2 and TRBJ2-3; D not certain. The CDR3 length is 13 residues. Germline CDR1 is LGHNA and CDR2 is YNFKEQ. The V and J ends lost 0 bases and 6 bases respectively, with 7 bases between them. The CDR3 bases are TGTGCCAGCAGCCAAGAGCTCTGGGATACGCAGTATTTT. Amino acids: CASSQELWDTQYF.

This sequence joins TRBV5-1 and TRBJ1-1, with D possibly TRBD1 on 6 matching bases. The CDR3 spans 11 residues. V was trimmed by 1 base and J by 9 bases, leaving 7 bases between them. CDR1 is SGHRS, CDR2 YFSETQ, per germline. The CDR3 nucleotides are TGCGCCAGCAGCTTGACAGGGAAAGCTTTCTTT. The encoded protein is CASSLTGKAFF.

The chain combines TRBV12-5 with TRBJ2-1, with D hard to call. Trimming cost V 7 bases and J 8 bases, with 12 bases left between them. The CDR3 totals 12 residues. Per germline, CDR1 LGHNT and CDR2 FRNRAP. In DNA, the CDR3 is TGTGCTAGTGCCTTATCGGGCGATGAGCAGTTCTTC. This translates into CASALSGDEQFF.

This chain uses TRBV27 with TRBJ2-7; the D gene is possibly TRBD1 (6 bases). Germline V gene lookup returns CDR1 MNHEY and CDR2 SMNVEV (reference sequence). The V end lost 3 bases, the J end lost 0 bases, and 9 bases lay between the germline ends. CDR3 length: 14 amino acids. The CDR3 DNA follows: TGTGCCAGCAGTTTGGGGGCCAGCTCCTACGAGCAGTACTTC. This sequence encodes CASSLGASSYEQYF.

The CDR3 nucleotides are TGTGCCAGCAGCTTCGATGGACAGCGGACAGATACGCAGTATTTT. This codes for CASSFDGQRTDTQYF. The rearrangement links TRBV7-9 to TRBJ2-3; D may be TRBD1 (6 bases). Germline V CDR1 and CDR2: SEHNR, FQNEAQ (reference sequence). The length of the CDR3 is 15 residues. V dropped 3 bases and J dropped 3 bases, with 13 bases sitting between them.

This chain uses TRBV3-1 with TRBJ2-7; no clear D. V was trimmed by 0 bases and J by 7 bases, leaving 7 bases between them. The CDR3 sequence is 12 residues long. CDR1 and CDR2 (germline): LGHDT, YNNKEL (reference sequence). DNA of the CDR3: TGTGCCAGCAGCCAAGAATTGGGGGAGCAGTACTTC. It encodes CASSQELGEQYF.

This rearrangement joins TRBV7-3 to TRBJ2-1, with 8 bases fitting TRBD2. CDR1 SGHTA and CDR2 FQGTGA come from the germline V gene. V trimming: 8 bases; J trimming: 7 bases; junction bases outside the gene matches: 10. The CDR3 extends over 14 amino acids. The CDR3: CASRSRGGRNEQFF. The CDR3 DNA follows: TGTGCCAGCCGTAGCCGGGGGGGGCGGAATGAGCAGTTCTTC.

The genes are TRBV6-1 and TRBJ1-5; TRBD1 matches 10 bases. CDR3 length: 18 amino acids. V dropped 0 bases and J dropped 0; count of bases not matched to a gene: 5. Germline CDR1 reads MNHNS; CDR2 reads SASEGT. In nucleotides, the CDR3 is TGTGCCAGCAGTGAAGCGGGACAGGGGACTTATAGCAATCAGCCCCAGCATTTT. Translated: CASSEAGQGTYSNQPQHF.

The rearrangement uses TRBV9 and TRBJ2-3, with D tentatively TRBD2 (6 bases). The CDR3 runs to 15 residues. The ends were cut back, 3 bases at V and 1 base at J, with 12 bases in the middle. CDR1 is SGDLS, CDR2 YYNGEE, per germline. The CDR3 spells CASSAPQRGTDTQYF. For the CDR3, the DNA is TGTGCCAGCAGCGCCCCTCAGCGGGGCACAGATACGCAGTATTTT.

The chain links TRBV5-1 to TRBJ1-2, with a possible D match to TRBD1 (5 bases). CDR3 length: 13 amino acids. CDR1 SGHRS and CDR2 YFSETQ come from the germline V gene. Between the trimmed V and J ends, which lost 4 bases and 2 bases, there was a span of 9 bases. CDR3 protein: CASSGQGNYGYTF. CDR3 sequence (DNA): TGCGCCAGCAGCGGACAAGGGAACTATGGCTACACCTTC.

The rearrangement joins TRBV5-1 to TRBJ2-3, with a tentative D call TRBD1 (5 bases). Between the trimmed V and J ends, which lost 1 base and 4 bases, there was a span of 13 bases. Looked up from germline, CDR1 is SGHRS and CDR2 is YFSETQ. This CDR3 is built from 15 residues. CDR3 sequence reads: CASSLLQQGADTQYF. The CDR3 DNA reads as TGCGCCAGCAGCTTGTTGCAGCAGGGCGCAGATACGCAGTATTTT.

In DNA, the CDR3 is TGTGCCAGCAGCTCCTTACGAGGGCAGTACTTC. As protein: CASSSLRGQYF. V and J are TRBV9 and TRBJ2-7; D not certain. The CDR3 extends over 11 amino acids. V lost 4 bases and J 9 bases, leaving 11 bases between the germline ends. Germline assignment: CDR1 SGDLS and CDR2 YYNGEE.

J is TRBJ2-1 and V is TRBV6-5, with D unclear. V was cut by 8 bases and J by 8 bases, with 13 bases left in between. The CDR3 has 12 amino acids. Germline CDR1 MNHEY, CDR2 SVGAGI. The CDR3 DNA reads as TGTGCCAGCGACGAACTGGGCGATGAGCAGTTCTTC. It codes for CASDELGDEQFF.

This rearrangement joins TRBV12-5 to TRBJ2-1; 9 bases agree with TRBD1. Trimming took 9 bases from V and 7 from J; bases not matched to a gene: 13. The CDR3 covers 15 residues. Germline V gives CDR1 LGHNT, CDR2 FRNRAP. The CDR3 loop is CASQPWDRAGNEQFF. The CDR3 DNA is TGTGCTAGCCAACCCTGGGACAGGGCAGGAAATGAGCAGTTCTTC.

The chain employs TRBV5-4 and TRBJ1-4; D remains ambiguous. CDR1 SGHNT and CDR2 YYREEE come from the germline V gene (reference sequence). The germline V and J ends were trimmed by 2 bases and 12 bases, with 8 bases remaining between them. The CDR3 is made up of 11 amino acids. CDR3 in amino acids: CASSFGEELFF. Here the CDR3 DNA reads TGTGCCAGCAGCTTTGGAGAGGAACTGTTTTTT.

The chain joins TRBV4-3 to TRBJ2-7; D is perhaps TRBD1 (6 bases). CDR3 size: 14 residues. Trimming removed 4 bases from V and 2 bases from J, with 12 bases in between. The V gene's germline CDR1 is LGHNA and CDR2 YSLEER. The CDR3 coding sequence is TGCGCCAGCAGCCTCGGGACATACGCCTACGAGCAGTACTTC. Translating gives CASSLGTYAYEQYF.

This chain links TRBV28 with TRBJ1-5; D not resolved. The V gene lost 0 bases and the J gene lost 1 base, with 1 base spanning the gap. The V gene's germline CDR1 is MDHEN and CDR2 SYDVKM. The length of the CDR3 is 13 residues. The CDR3 sequence is CASSLWSNQPQHF. The CDR3 coding sequence is TGTGCCAGCAGTTTATGGAGCAATCAGCCCCAGCATTTT.

The rearrangement joins TRBV27 to TRBJ1-4; D is unclear. In germline, CDR1 is MNHEY, CDR2 SMNVEV (reference sequence). The CDR3 length is 11 residues. V was clipped by 8 bases and J by 8 bases, with 9 bases between them. Here the CDR3 reads CASLGGEKLFF. The CDR3 DNA reads as TGTGCCAGCCTCGGAGGGGAAAAACTGTTTTTT.

The chain recombines TRBV3-1 with TRBJ1-6, with D unresolved. Germline CDR1 is LGHDT and CDR2 is YNNKEL (reference sequence). CDR3 length: 15 residues. Trimming left V 0 bases short and J 11 bases short, with 14 bases between. The chain's CDR3 is CASSQDPLIAAPLHF. CDR3 DNA sequence: TGTGCCAGCAGCCAAGATCCACTGATTGCGGCACCCCTCCACTTT.

The gene calls are TRBV7-3 and TRBJ2-3, with D possibly matching TRBD1 (6 bases). The CDR3 has 12 residues. CDR1 and CDR2 from the germline V gene are SGHTA and FQGTGA. V lost 10 bases and J lost 3, with 11 bases in between. Here the CDR3 reads CATKDRTDTQYF. CDR3 nucleotide sequence: TGTGCCACGAAAGACAGGACAGATACGCAGTATTTT.

This clonotype was seen only once. The V call is TRBV27, the J call TRBJ1-2, with 9 nucleotides matching TRBD1. Germline CDR1 is MNHEY and CDR2 is SMNVEV (reference sequence). V was pared by 4 bases and J by 8 bases, with 14 bases of the junction left unmatched. The CDR3 consists of 16 residues. CDR3 DNA: TGTGCCAGCAGTTCCAAAAGAACAGGGGGCGCCGGCGGCTACACCTTC. The encoded protein is CASSSKRTGGAGGYTF.